Listed below are T cell receptor beta chains from one sample, sequenced in a study of blood T cell repertoires in COVID-19. Produced via immunoSEQ multiplex PCR; TCRdb's table is partial and in-frame only. This sample yields almost 250,000 clones, of which around 89% are seen a single time; approximately 3.7% belongs to the top ten. What was sequenced was PBMCs or T cells enriched from blood (not recorded which). These receptor sequences come from a woman in her 30s who had recovered from COVID-19. Each CDR3 is given with its conserved first and last residue. The order of the fields is V gene, D gene, clone size, J gene, CDR3 DNA, CDR3 protein. A D gene is named only where the DNA matches it firmly. Clone size appears in some rows only: once, few, many, or a class for an expanded clone.

v_call: TRBV6-6
d_call: -
clone_size: -
j_call: TRBJ2-1
cdr3_nt: TGTGCCAGCATGATGGCCCGCGGGGTAAATTCTGAGCAGTTCTTC
cdr3_aa: CASMMARGVNSEQFF

v_call: TRBV7-3
d_call: -
clone_size: few
j_call: TRBJ1-1
cdr3_nt: TGTGCCAGCAGCCCGCTACCCAACACTGAAGCTTTCTTT
cdr3_aa: CASSPLPNTEAFF

v_call: TRBV4-3
d_call: TRBD2
clone_size: -
j_call: TRBJ2-1
cdr3_nt: TGCGCCACCGCAGTAAGTTTTGAAGGATCTAGCGGACTAAGCAATGAGCAGTTCTTC
cdr3_aa: CATAVSFEGSSGLSNEQFF

v_call: TRBV7-8
d_call: -
clone_size: -
j_call: TRBJ1-1
cdr3_nt: TGTGCCAGCAGTTACGTCAGGGTTGGGGCTGAAGCTTTCTTT
cdr3_aa: CASSYVRVGAEAFF

v_call: TRBV28
d_call: -
clone_size: -
j_call: TRBJ1-2
cdr3_nt: TGTGCCAGCACTCTGGCGGGGGGCGTAGTCTATGGCTACACCTTC
cdr3_aa: CASTLAGGVVYGYTF

v_call: TRBV4-3
d_call: TRBD1
clone_size: -
j_call: TRBJ2-1
cdr3_nt: TGCGCCAGCAGCCAAGACCCGGGACAGTTTTCCTACAATGAGCAGTTCTTC
cdr3_aa: CASSQDPGQFSYNEQFF

v_call: TRBV2
d_call: -
clone_size: -
j_call: TRBJ2-1
cdr3_nt: TGTGCCAGCAGTCGGAGCGACCCGAGGAAGAATGAGCAGTTCTTC
cdr3_aa: CASSRSDPRKNEQFF

v_call: TRBV29-1
d_call: -
clone_size: -
j_call: TRBJ1-1
cdr3_nt: TGCAGCCCCACGGTGAGGTTGACTGAAGCTTTCTTT
cdr3_aa: CSPTVRLTEAFF

v_call: TRBV5-1
d_call: TRBD1
clone_size: few
j_call: TRBJ1-1
cdr3_nt: TGCGCCAGCAGCCTAACCAGACCGGGACAGGGAAGGACTGAAGCTTTCTTT
cdr3_aa: CASSLTRPGQGRTEAFF

v_call: TRBV28
d_call: -
clone_size: -
j_call: TRBJ1-1
cdr3_nt: TGTGCCAGCACCATCAGTACACAGTATGGAATGAACACTGAAGCTTTCTTT
cdr3_aa: CASTISTQYGMNTEAFF

v_call: TRBV28
d_call: TRBD1
clone_size: -
j_call: TRBJ1-2
cdr3_nt: TGTGCCAGCAGTGCGTACAGGGGGCTCTCCCCATATGGCTACACCTTC
cdr3_aa: CASSAYRGLSPYGYTF

v_call: TRBV9
d_call: -
clone_size: -
j_call: TRBJ1-1
cdr3_nt: TGTGCCAGCAGCGTACAGGGATCGATGAACACTGAAGCTTTCTTT
cdr3_aa: CASSVQGSMNTEAFF

v_call: TRBV5-6
d_call: -
clone_size: once
j_call: TRBJ1-2
cdr3_nt: TGTGCCAGCAGCGAAGGGAGTCTCAGGATCGGCTATGGCTACACCTTC
cdr3_aa: CASSEGSLRIGYGYTF

v_call: TRBV15
d_call: -
clone_size: -
j_call: TRBJ1-2
cdr3_nt: TGTGCCACCAGCAGACCTACCGCAGGGTACTATGGCTACACCTTC
cdr3_aa: CATSRPTAGYYGYTF

v_call: TRBV3-1/TRBV3-2
d_call: TRBD1
clone_size: -
j_call: TRBJ1-1
cdr3_nt: TGTGCCAGCACCAGGGGGCCGCGGGAGCTGGTGAACACTGAAGCTTTCTTT
cdr3_aa: CASTRGPRELVNTEAFF

v_call: TRBV30
d_call: TRBD1
clone_size: few
j_call: TRBJ1-1
cdr3_nt: TGTGCCTGGGGTACGGCGAGGGACAGGACGAACACTGAAGCTTTCTTT
cdr3_aa: CAWGTARDRTNTEAFF